The 3 T cell receptor beta chains given below trace back to one sample, sequenced in a study of cytomegalovirus exposure and HLA in healthy donors. PCR was performed using 60 Vbeta and 13 Jbeta primers. The assay was immunoSEQ multiplex PCR, and TCRdb's table has in-frame clones only and misses some. The repertoire holds approximately 240,000 clones, with roughly 91% as singletons. The sequenced sample consisted of PBMCs. Source of these receptors: a young woman in good health and CMV-seronegative.

The chain has TRBV9 and TRBJ2-3, with 8 bases fitting TRBD2. Trimming at V came to 2 bases and at J to 0 bases, leaving 2 bases not matched to a gene. Germline lookup yields CDR1 SGDLS and CDR2 YYNGEE. The CDR3 is 15 residues long. The CDR3 DNA reads as TGTGCCAGCAGCGTTAGCGGGAAAAGCACAGATACGCAGTATTTT. Its translation is CASSVSGKSTDTQYF.

This chain connects TRBV10-3 to TRBJ2-7, with 7 bases lining up with TRBD1. Trimming took 6 bases from V and 7 from J; bases not matched to a gene: 18. CDR1 ENHRY and CDR2 SYGVKD come from the germline V gene. This CDR3 has 16 residues. CDR3 amino acids: CAISSGINNRGREQYF. In nucleotides, the CDR3 is TGTGCCATCAGCTCTGGGATAAACAACAGGGGTAGGGAGCAGTACTTC.

The gene calls are TRBV18 and TRBJ2-7; TRBD2 agrees at 11 bases. The CDR3 length is 16 residues. Per the germline V gene, CDR1 is KGHSH and CDR2 is LQKENI. V was pared by 0 bases and J by 7 bases, with 8 bases of the junction left unmatched. The CDR3 DNA reads as TGTGCCAGCTCACCACCGTCTAGCGGGAGGTTGGGGGAGCAGTACTTC. Translating gives CASSPPSSGRLGEQYF.